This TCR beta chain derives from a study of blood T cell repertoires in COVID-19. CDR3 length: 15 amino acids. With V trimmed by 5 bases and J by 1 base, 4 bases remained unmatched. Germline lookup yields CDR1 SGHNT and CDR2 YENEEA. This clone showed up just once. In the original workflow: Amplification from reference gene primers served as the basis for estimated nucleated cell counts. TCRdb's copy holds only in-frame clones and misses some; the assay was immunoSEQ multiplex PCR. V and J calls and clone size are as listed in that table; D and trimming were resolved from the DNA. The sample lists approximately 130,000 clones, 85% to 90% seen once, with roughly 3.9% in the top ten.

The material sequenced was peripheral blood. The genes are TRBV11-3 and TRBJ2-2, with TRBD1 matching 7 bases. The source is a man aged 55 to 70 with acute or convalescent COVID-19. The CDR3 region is CASSHRQGNTGELFF. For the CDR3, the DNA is TGTGCCAGCAGCCACCGACAGGGGAACACCGGGGAGCTGTTTTTT. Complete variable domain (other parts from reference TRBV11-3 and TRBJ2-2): EAGVVQSPRYKIIEKKQPVAFWCNPISGHNTLYWYLQNLGQGPELLIRYENEEAVDDSQLPKDRFSAERLKGVDSTLKIQPAELGDSAVYLCASSHRQGNTGELFFGEGSRLTVL.